The entry that follows covers one T cell receptor (beta chain) sequence. The antigen remains unidentified. V was pared by 8 bases and J by 4 bases, with 8 bases between. This CDR3 has 12 amino acids. Germline V lookup: CDR1 MNHEY, CDR2 SMNVEV (reference sequence). The data belong to a study of cytomegalovirus exposure and HLA in healthy donors. Study in general: Membership in the Caucasian-associated ancestry cluster was found for 81% of 300 to 400 genotyped donors.

Study-level points and caveats: The authors later found most CMV-associated TCR beta chains appeared HLA-restricted. An apparent linkage of common viral pathogens to several of the most significant clusters emerged in a later analysis. Presence/absence results assume similar sequencing depth per donor, which may not hold.

The PCR made use of 60 Vbeta and 13 Jbeta primers. The assay was immunoSEQ multiplex PCR, and TCRdb's table has in-frame clones only and misses some. The sample lists 90,000 or so clones, roughly four fifths occurring once. The TCR comes from a man aged 25-45 years in good health and CMV-seropositive. The rearrangement uses TRBV27 and TRBJ2-2; D uncertain. The sample taken for sequencing was PBMCs. The CDR3 loop is CASGEITGELFF. The CDR3 DNA follows: TGTGCCAGCGGAGAGATCACCGGGGAGCTGTTTTTT.